This T cell receptor beta chain was retrieved from a study of early T cells in non-severe SARS-CoV-2 infection. V trimming: 5 bases; J trimming: 5 bases; junction bases outside the gene matches: 10. Germline CDR1 KGHSH, CDR2 LQKENI. The CDR3 covers 15 residues. TCRdb passed the 5' RACE reads through MiXCR, listing each CDR3 protein once. In the table there are about 64,000 distinct CDR3 sequences, 10% to 12% of which are singletons. This clonotype was detected only once. The sample was whole blood, taken at baseline. The TCR originated in an adult who was a healthcare worker with PCR-confirmed SARS-CoV-2 infection or an uninfected control (not recorded which). V and J are TRBV18 and TRBJ2-3; 7 positions match TRBD2. The CDR3 sequence: CASSAGTIPGDTQYF. DNA of the CDR3: TGTGCCAGCTCAGCCGGGACTATCCCGGGAGATACGCAGTATTTT.